The 31 T cell receptor beta chains reported below all come from one sample, sequenced in a study of OX40 agonist ivuxolimab in advanced cancers. Here immunoSEQ multiplex PCR was the method, and the copy in TCRdb shows in-frame clones only, minus some. The data contain 70,000 or so clones, over 65% of them singletons. Sample: CD4+ or CD8+ T cells sorted from blood, taken in a trial of the OX40 agonist ivuxolimab. These receptors originate from an adult with an advanced solid tumor such as melanoma, head and neck, liver or kidney cancer.

In nucleotides, the CDR3 is TGTGCCAGCAGCTTTCCCGGGACTTCAACGACCTACGAGCAGTACTTC. It specifies CASSFPGTSTTYEQYF. The V call is TRBV9, the J call TRBJ2-7, with D perhaps TRBD2 (6 bases). The CDR3 totals 16 residues. Germline CDR1 is SGDLS and CDR2 is YYNGEE. V lost 4 bases and J 2 bases, leaving 19 bases between the germline ends. The full variable domain, with the rest looked up from reference TRBV9 and TRBJ2-7, is DSGVTQTPKHLITATGQRVTLRCSPRSGDLSVYWYQQSLDQGLQFLIQYYNGEERAKGNILERFSAQQFPDLHSELNLSSLELGDSALYFCASSFPGTSTTYEQYFGPGTRLTVT.

The CDR3: CASSSRGTTNEKLFF. The DNA for the CDR3 is TGTGCCAGCAGCAGCAGGGGCACAACTAATGAAAAACTGTTTTTT. The chain combines TRBV9 with TRBJ1-4; a weak D match, TRBD1 (6 bases). This CDR3 spans 15 amino acids. The germline gives CDR1 SGDLS, CDR2 YYNGEE. V was cut by 4 bases and J by 0 bases, with 10 bases left in between.

The chain joins TRBV7-9 to TRBJ2-7; perhaps TRBD1 as D (6 bases). V was clipped by 2 bases and J by 7 bases, with 9 bases between them. Per germline, CDR1 SEHNR and CDR2 FQNEAQ (reference sequence). There are 12 residues in the CDR3. The CDR3 DNA is TGTGCCAGCAGCTTAAACCAGGGGGAGCAGTACTTC. It encodes CASSLNQGEQYF.

This rearrangement joins TRBV9 to TRBJ2-7, with 7 bases aligning to TRBD2. CDR1 is SGDLS and CDR2 is YYNGEE in the germline V gene. This CDR3 has 14 amino acids. V dropped 3 bases and J dropped 0; count of bases not matched to a gene: 3. Here the CDR3 DNA reads TGTGCCAGCAGCGCGGGAGGCCTCTCCTACGAGCAGTACTTC. This codes for CASSAGGLSYEQYF. Full variable domain (remainder filled in from reference TRBV9 and TRBJ2-7): DSGVTQTPKHLITATGQRVTLRCSPRSGDLSVYWYQQSLDQGLQFLIQYYNGEERAKGNILERFSAQQFPDLHSELNLSSLELGDSALYFCASSAGGLSYEQYFGPGTRLTVT.

The chain uses TRBV27 and TRBJ2-7; D possibly corresponds to TRBD1 (7 bases). Trimming cost V 6 bases and J 7 bases, with 22 bases left between them. The CDR3 contains 15 residues. Germline-derived CDR1 and CDR2 are MNHEY and SMNVEV (reference sequence). CDR3 DNA: TGTGCCAGCAGCGACCCAGGGGGGCCCTACTTAGAGCAGTACTTC. Translated: CASSDPGGPYLEQYF.

CDR3 nucleotide sequence: TGTGCCAGCACCTCCCAGGGTAGCAATCAGCCCCAGCATTTT. Its translation is CASTSQGSNQPQHF. V gene TRBV7-2 combines with J gene TRBJ1-5; a weak D match, TRBD1 (5 bases). The ends were cut back, 7 bases at V and 0 bases at J, with 10 bases in the middle. Germline values: CDR1 SGHTA, CDR2 FQGNSA. CDR3 length: 14 residues.

The V and J genes are TRBV6-5 and TRBJ2-5, with a possible D match to TRBD2 (5 bases). TRBJ2-7 explains the end of the DNA better; the J call may be wrong. The germline V gene encodes CDR1 MNHEY and CDR2 SVGAGI. This CDR3 comprises 15 residues. The CDR3 nucleotides are TGTGCCAGCAGTAAAACGCCTGGACTCTTCTACGAGCAGTACTTC. It yields the protein CASSKTPGLFYEQYF.

V and J are TRBV9 and TRBJ2-7; D is undetermined. V was clipped by 2 bases and J by 5 bases, with 11 bases between them. CDR3 length: 13 residues. Germline values: CDR1 SGDLS, CDR2 YYNGEE. CDR3 sequence: CASSVNTFNEQYF. The CDR3 nucleotides read TGTGCCAGCAGCGTGAACACTTTTAACGAGCAGTACTTC.

CDR3 sequence: CASSLAQGGKRYF. The DNA of the CDR3 is TGTGCCAGCAGCTTAGCGCAAGGGGGGAAAAGGTATTTT. This sequence joins TRBV7-2 and TRBJ2-3; tentatively, D is TRBD1 or TRBD2 (6 bases each). Trimming removed 0 bases from V and 14 bases from J, with 15 bases in between. Germline-derived CDR1 and CDR2 are SGHTA and FQGNSA. The length of the CDR3 is 13 residues.

The chain links TRBV7-2 to TRBJ2-7; a possible D gene is TRBD1 (6 bases). The CDR3 extends over 14 amino acids. With 4 bases removed from V and 0 bases from J, the gap between germline ends came to 10 bases. CDR1 is SGHTA, CDR2 FQGNSA, per germline. The DNA for the CDR3 is TGTGCCAGCAGCTCCCAGGGGACCTCCTACGAGCAGTACTTC. Protein product: CASSSQGTSYEQYF.

V usage is TRBV5-1 and J usage is TRBJ1-2, with D uncertain. Germline CDR1 and CDR2: SGHRS and YFSETQ. The V end lost 0 bases, the J end lost 7 bases, and 10 bases lay between the germline ends. This CDR3 comprises 13 residues. DNA of the CDR3: TGCGCCAGCAGCTTGGCCCCGGAGGGTGGCTACACCTTC. Its translation is CASSLAPEGGYTF.

This clone has just a few counts. The chain links TRBV7-9 to TRBJ1-1; possibly TRBD1 for D (5 bases). CDR3 length: 13 residues. The germline CDR1 and CDR2 sequences are SEHNR and FQNEAQ (reference sequence). V dropped 5 bases and J dropped 1 base, with 8 bases sitting between them. The CDR3 DNA follows: TGTGCCAGCAGCCGGACACCGAACACTGAAGCTTTCTTT. It codes for CASSRTPNTEAFF.

The sample holds a few counts of this clone. CDR3 nucleotides: TGTGCCAGCAGCTTGGGGGGTTCGGGGGGAACCTACGAGCAGTACTTC. It specifies CASSLGGSGGTYEQYF. The chain couples TRBV5-4 to TRBJ2-7; 7 positions agree with TRBD2. The CDR3 contains 16 residues. Germline V gene data show CDR1 as SGHNT and CDR2 as YYREEE (reference sequence). V lost 0 bases, J lost 2 bases, and 8 bases stayed unmatched.

The chain joins TRBV15 to TRBJ2-2, with 7 bases identical to TRBD2. Trimming took 4 bases from V and 6 from J; bases not matched to a gene: 8. The CDR3 runs 15 residues. Per germline, CDR1 LNHNV and CDR2 YYDKDF (reference sequence). CDR3 protein: CATSNEGRAAGELFF. The CDR3, as DNA: TGTGCCACCAGCAATGAAGGGAGGGCTGCCGGGGAGCTGTTTTTT. The whole variable domain, filled in from reference TRBV15 and TRBJ2-2, reads DAMVIQNPRYQVTQFGKPVTLSCSQTLNHNVMYWYQQKSSQAPKLLFHYYDKDFNNEADTPDNFQSRRPNTSFCFLDIRSPGLGDTAMYLCATSNEGRAAGELFFGEGSRLTVL.

The chain has TRBV18 and TRBJ2-7; possibly TRBD1 or TRBD2 for D (5 bases each). V lost 3 bases and J 0 bases, leaving 12 bases between the germline ends. This CDR3 contains 15 residues. Germline V lookup: CDR1 KGHSH, CDR2 LQKENI. In nucleotides, the CDR3 is TGTGCCAGCTCACCCGGGAAGGGGAGCTCCTACGAGCAGTACTTC. Its protein is CASSPGKGSSYEQYF.

This clone was seen a single time. The V gene is TRBV28, the J gene TRBJ1-3; D remains unclear. V dropped 4 bases and J dropped 0 bases, with 10 bases sitting between them. The CDR3 runs to 15 residues. The germline V gene encodes CDR1 MDHEN and CDR2 SYDVKM. CDR3 DNA sequence: TGTGCCAGCAGTTCGGCCGTCCTCTCTGGAAACACCATATATTTT. Amino acid sequence: CASSSAVLSGNTIYF.

This clone was counted only a few times. The chain joins TRBV28 to TRBJ2-7; unclear D gene. The CDR3 runs to 13 residues. Trimming removed 7 bases from V and 2 bases from J, with 12 bases in between. Germline CDR1 MDHEN, CDR2 SYDVKM. CDR3 loop: CASTLDGAYEQYF. The CDR3 DNA reads TGTGCCAGCACCCTTGACGGAGCCTACGAGCAGTACTTC.

The chain uses TRBV9 and TRBJ2-1; TRBD1 agrees at 8 bases. There are 15 residues in the CDR3. Germline loops: CDR1 SGDLS, CDR2 YYNGEE. J gave up 6 bases and V 2 bases, and 7 bases lay outside the gene matches. CDR3: CASSVYGTGSNEQFF. The CDR3 region has the DNA TGTGCCAGCAGCGTTTACGGGACAGGAAGCAATGAGCAGTTCTTC.

The gene calls are TRBV29-1 and TRBJ2-7; D unresolved. Trimming stripped 6 bases from V and 6 bases from J, with 9 bases between. The CDR3 has 10 amino acids. In germline, CDR1 is SQVTM, CDR2 ANQGSEA. The CDR3 bases are TGCAGCGTCCGAGCTAGCGAGCAGTACTTC. Translating it yields CSVRASEQYF.

CDR3 in amino acids: CASSLAQISYNEQFF. Written as DNA, the CDR3 is TGTGCCAGCAGCTTAGCACAGATTTCTTACAATGAGCAGTTCTTC. The rearrangement joins TRBV7-9 to TRBJ2-1; the D is unclear. Germline loops: CDR1 SEHNR, CDR2 FQNEAQ (reference sequence). Trimming removed 0 bases from V and 4 bases from J, with 10 bases in between. CDR3 length: 15 amino acids.

This chain connects TRBV6-1 to TRBJ1-1; perhaps TRBD1 as D (5 bases). The V gene's germline CDR1 is MNHNS and CDR2 SASEGT. V lost 8 bases, J lost 5 bases, and 18 bases lay in between. This CDR3 is built from 14 residues. CDR3 sequence reads: CASQTHRLGTEAFF. DNA of the CDR3: TGTGCCAGCCAAACGCACAGGTTAGGGACTGAAGCTTTCTTT.

On this clone: An end of the junction does not agree with germline; a read error may underlie this. The gene calls are TRBV5-1 and TRBJ1-2; D is undetermined. The CDR3 length is 13 residues. Germline CDR1 and CDR2: SGHRS and YFSETQ. CDR3 sequence: CASSLDGKNGYAF. For the CDR3, the DNA is TGCGCCAGCAGCTTGGATGGGAAGAATGGCTACGCCTTC.

This clone was counted only a few times. The chain combines TRBV6-5 with TRBJ1-2; D uncertain. The CDR3 is made up of 13 amino acids. V lost 6 bases and J 2 bases, leaving 10 bases between the germline ends. Germline-derived CDR1 and CDR2 are MNHEY and SVGAGI. For the CDR3, the DNA is TGTGCCAGCAGAAGTGACACGAACTATGGCTACACCTTC. It translates to CASRSDTNYGYTF.

J is TRBJ2-1 and V is TRBV7-2; D remains ambiguous. Germline CDR1 reads SGHTA; CDR2 reads FQGNSA. CDR3 size: 17 residues. With 1 base removed from V and 0 bases from J, the gap between germline ends came to 13 bases. CDR3 nucleotide sequence: TGTGCCAGCAGCTTAGTATCCCCACCATACTCCTACAATGAGCAGTTCTTC. Protein sequence: CASSLVSPPYSYNEQFF.

This clone was seen just once. V gene TRBV28 combines with J gene TRBJ2-2; D gene ambiguous. Trimming left V 4 bases short and J 6 bases short, with 3 bases between. CDR1 is MDHEN, CDR2 SYDVKM, per germline. The CDR3 is made up of 11 amino acids. CDR3 sequence: CASSWAGELFF. In DNA form, the CDR3 reads TGTGCCAGCAGTTGGGCCGGGGAGCTGTTTTTT.

J is TRBJ1-1 and V is TRBV7-8, with D perhaps matching TRBD1 (5 bases). This CDR3 has 16 amino acids. Germline lookup yields CDR1 SGHVS and CDR2 FQNEAQ. V was pared by 3 bases and J by 3 bases, with 17 bases between. Here the CDR3 DNA reads TGTGCCAGCAGCTTGGCGAAGGGAGGGACGGACACTGAAGCTTTCTTT. It encodes CASSLAKGGTDTEAFF. The variable domain in full, completed from reference TRBV7-8 and TRBJ1-1, reads GAGVSQSPRYKVAKRGQDVALRCDPISGHVSLFWYQQALGQGPEFLTYFQNEAQLDKSGLPSDRFFAERPEGSVSTLKIQRTQQEDSAVYLCASSLAKGGTDTEAFFGQGTRLTVV.

V is TRBV5-6 and J is TRBJ1-1; no definite D call. This CDR3 is built from 14 residues. Trimming removed 0 bases from V and 0 bases from J, with 6 bases in between. Germline V gene data show CDR1 as SGHDT and CDR2 as YYEEEE. The CDR3 DNA reads TGTGCCAGCAGCTTGGTAAATTTGAACACTGAAGCTTTCTTT. It codes for CASSLVNLNTEAFF. Variable domain in full (rest from reference TRBV5-6 and TRBJ1-1): DAGVTQSPTHLIKTRGQQVTLRCSPKSGHDTVSWYQQALGQGPQFIFQYYEEEERQRGNFPDRFSGHQFPNYSSELNVNALLLGDSALYLCASSLVNLNTEAFFGQGTRLTVV.

The chain combines TRBV30 with TRBJ1-6, with D possibly matching TRBD1 (6 bases). The V gene's germline CDR1 is GTSNPN and CDR2 SVGIG (reference sequence). The ends were cut back, 0 bases at V and 7 bases at J, with 13 bases in the middle. This CDR3 has 15 residues. The chain's CDR3 is CAWSVGGGGNSPLHF. CDR3 in DNA: TGTGCCTGGAGTGTAGGGGGAGGGGGAAATTCACCCCTCCACTTT.

This clone has a single count. CDR3 residues: CASGLAGDTQYF. CDR3 coding DNA: TGTGCCAGCGGACTAGCGGGGGATACGCAGTATTTT. V and J are TRBV14 and TRBJ2-3; TRBD2 agrees at 12 bases. V lost 8 bases, J lost 6 bases, and 0 bases stayed unmatched. The length of the CDR3 is 12 residues. CDR1 SGHDN and CDR2 FVKESK come from the germline V gene. Looking up the rest from reference TRBV14 and TRBJ2-3 gives the full variable domain: EAGVTQFPSHSVIEKGQTVTLRCDPISGHDNLYWYRRVMGKEIKFLLHFVKESKQDESGMPNNRFLAERTGGTYSTLKVQPAELEDSGVYFCASGLAGDTQYFGPGTRLTVL.

This chain connects TRBV19 to TRBJ1-5; 10 nucleotides match TRBD1. From germline, CDR1 is LNHDA and CDR2 SQIVND (reference sequence). V dropped 1 base and J dropped 4; count of bases not matched to a gene: 4. The CDR3 has 16 residues. CDR3 sequence reads: CASSIAGTGVNQPQHF. The CDR3 nucleotides are TGTGCCAGTAGTATAGCCGGGACAGGGGTTAATCAGCCCCAGCATTTT.

The V call is TRBV10-2, the J call TRBJ1-2; D is undetermined. The CDR3 contains 15 residues. V gave up 3 bases and J gave up 3 bases, with 14 bases separating them. Looked up from germline, CDR1 is WSHSY and CDR2 is SAAADI. The DNA for the CDR3 is TGCGCCAGCAGTGAAGGCGTGGGGTCGGACTATGGCTACACCTTC. It translates to CASSEGVGSDYGYTF.